This T cell receptor (beta chain) is drawn from a study of shared clonotypes between healthy human individuals. Findings of the study overall: Blood alone was sampled, and tissue repertoires likely differ. Against clonotypes common to all four donors, non-shared ones had lower generation probabilities.

Germline loops: CDR1 MNHNS, CDR2 SASEGT. Trimming removed 1 base at V and 3 bases at J, with 6 bases between. CDR3 length equals 14 residues. A roughly 200 ng quantity of DNA, 30,000 to 35,000 T cell genomes, went into the sorted-subset replicate PCRs. Assay used: immunoSEQ multiplex PCR; TCRdb lists only in-frame clones, some missing. The sample lists 2 million to 2.5 million clones; approximately 94% were seen once. Note on this clone: What it binds is not known.

Sequenced sample: naive CD4+ T cells sorted from blood. Noted subset: CD45RA+ positively selected. V is TRBV6-1 and J is TRBJ1-4, with D uncertain. The receptor was isolated from a young man in good health. The CDR3 nucleotides are TGTGCCAGCAGTGAAGGCCTGTCTAATGAAAAACTGTTTTTT. Its protein product is CASSEGLSNEKLFF.